The clone carrying this T cell receptor beta chain appeared many times. Its antigen is currently unknown. The CDR3 regions of TCR beta were amplified from RNA transcripts. RT-PCR in the first round (using the HTBI primer set) targeted the TCR CDR3. One entry per CDR3 protein, called by TCRdb with MiXCR from the multiplex PCR reads. In the table there are 640,000 or so distinct CDR3 sequences, 11% to 15% of which are singletons. This sample is drawn from a study of T cells in Graves' hyperthyroidism and ophthalmopathy. Clinical Activity Scores of at least 3, NOSPECS grades of at least 4 and durations under 3 months characterized ophthalmopathy patients. Diagnosis relied on clinical symptoms, serum thyroxine and TRAb, thyroid ultrasound and orbital computed tomography. General study findings and limits: The model's output predicted ophthalmopathy at a median of roughly seven months prior to onset. Classification by a 13 V-J model distinguished ophthalmopathy from stable hyperthyroidism.

The germline CDR1 and CDR2 sequences are DFQATT and SNEGSKA (reference sequence). Deletions cut 5 bases from V and 1 base from J, with 17 bases between. The CDR3 is 15 amino acids. The sample consisted of blood. The sequence came from a woman aged 18 to 35 with Graves' ophthalmopathy. The rearrangement links TRBV20-1 to TRBJ2-5, with D possibly being TRBD1 (6 bases). In DNA, the CDR3 is TGCAGTGCTCCCCCGAGGACAGCCTTCCAAGAGACCCAGTACTTC. Its translation: CSAPPRTAFQETQYF.